The subject of this entry is one TCR beta chain. No antigen is known for it. The entry originates in a study of T cells in Graves' hyperthyroidism and ophthalmopathy. Study-wide results and caveats: Blood shared most expanded thyroid clonotypes above 0.001. Ophthalmopathy got predicted by the model a median about six months before its onset.

RNA transcripts gave rise to amplified TCR beta CDR3 regions. First-round RT-PCR targeting the TCR CDR3 was performed with the HTBI primer set. TCRdb redid the calling of the multiplex PCR reads with MiXCR, one entry per CDR3 protein. The data show 800,000 or so distinct CDR3 sequences, with more than 30% seen just once and 7.5% to 9.5% held by the top ten. This CDR3 has 18 residues. Germline lookup yields CDR1 KGHDR and CDR2 SFDVKD. With V trimmed by 5 bases and J by 0 bases, 7 bases remained unmatched. It was considered stable Graves' hyperthyroidism when ophthalmopathy did not progress within 18 months. Those with hyperthyroidism were 18 to 65 years old, newly diagnosed, and ill for under 2 months.

This receptor was obtained from a man between 18 and 35 years old with Graves' hyperthyroidism. The chain is built from TRBV24-1 and TRBJ2-2, with 11 bases lining up with TRBD2. The specimen sequenced was blood. CDR3 sequence: CATSARGTSGTNTGELFF. CDR3 nucleotide sequence: TGTGCCACCAGTGCTCGCGGGACTAGCGGAACGAACACCGGGGAGCTGTTTTTT.